This T cell receptor (beta chain) was identified during a study of OX40 agonist ivuxolimab in advanced cancers. Study conclusions and caveats: Blood T cells, both CD4+ and CD8+, expanded clonally by week 6 at 0.1 to 3.0 mg/kg.

Remarks on this clone: Antigen: not known.

Trimming stripped 5 bases from V and 10 bases from J, with 14 bases between. The CDR3 has 12 residues. Germline CDR1 is SEHNR and CDR2 is FQNEAQ (reference sequence). The protocol was immunoSEQ multiplex PCR, while the TCRdb copy is restricted to in-frame clones and leaves out a portion. The data hold tens of thousands of clones, with 90% to 95% observed a single time. V and J are TRBV7-9 and TRBJ1-1; D unclear. The receptor was isolated from an adult with an advanced solid tumor such as melanoma, head and neck, liver or kidney cancer. Source: CD4+ or CD8+ T cells sorted from blood, taken in a trial of the OX40 agonist ivuxolimab. The chain's CDR3 is CASSPLNDRAFF. For the CDR3, the DNA is TGTGCCAGCAGCCCCTTGAACGATAGAGCTTTCTTT. The full variable domain, rest sourced from reference TRBV7-9 and TRBJ1-1, is DTGVSQNPRHKITKRGQNVTFRCDPISEHNRLYWYRQTLGQGPEFLTYFQNEAQLEKSRLLSDRFSAERPKGSFSTLEIQRTEQGDSAMYLCASSPLNDRAFFGQGTRLTVV.